The clone carrying this T cell receptor beta chain was picked up many times. The target antigen is unknown. The PCR ran on 60 Vbeta and 13 Jbeta primers. Profiled with immunoSEQ multiplex PCR; TCRdb holds only in-frame clones, not every one. This sample has 200,000 to 250,000 clones; around 73% occur once, and the top ten carry 3.8%. This entry belongs to a study of cytomegalovirus exposure and HLA in healthy donors. On the study more broadly: From donors who were HLA-typed, an early data release held 80 million to 95 million unique TCRs.

Findings and caveats of the study: When the data were analyzed later, several of the most significant clusters appeared to be linked to common viral pathogens. The study listed under 200 cytomegalovirus-associated TCR beta chains.

The sample consisted of PBMCs. This TCR was sampled from a male donor in good health and CMV-seronegative.

The CDR3 loop is CASRTGGHGYTF. The CDR3 DNA reads as TGTGCCAGTCGGACAGGGGGACATGGCTACACCTTC. The chain couples TRBV5-6 to TRBJ1-2, with 10 bases aligning to TRBD1. With V trimmed by 8 bases and J by 6 bases, 4 bases remained unmatched. CDR3 length equals 12 residues. Per germline, CDR1 SGHDT and CDR2 YYEEEE.